The clone carrying this T cell receptor beta chain came up once. This CDR3 has 15 residues. Trimming cost V 2 bases and J 5 bases; bases outside gene matches: 4. Germline CDR1 and CDR2: SGHRS and YFSETQ. This sample is drawn from a study of blood T cell repertoires in COVID-19. The authors' processing: Amplifying reference gene primers gave estimates of nucleated cell counts. Profiled with immunoSEQ multiplex PCR; TCRdb holds only in-frame clones, not every one. The D gene and trimming were derived from the DNA, and the V and J assignments and clone size from that table. The sample shows 110,000 to 150,000 clones, 86% of them seen only once.

The origin of this receptor is a man aged 50 or older who had recovered from COVID-19. This chain joins TRBV5-1 and TRBJ2-3; 11 nucleotides align to TRBD2. Source material: PBMCs or T cells enriched from blood (not recorded which). This CDR3 reads CASSFTSGGGDTQYF. The CDR3 region has the DNA TGCGCCAGCAGCTTTACTAGCGGGGGTGGAGATACGCAGTATTTT.